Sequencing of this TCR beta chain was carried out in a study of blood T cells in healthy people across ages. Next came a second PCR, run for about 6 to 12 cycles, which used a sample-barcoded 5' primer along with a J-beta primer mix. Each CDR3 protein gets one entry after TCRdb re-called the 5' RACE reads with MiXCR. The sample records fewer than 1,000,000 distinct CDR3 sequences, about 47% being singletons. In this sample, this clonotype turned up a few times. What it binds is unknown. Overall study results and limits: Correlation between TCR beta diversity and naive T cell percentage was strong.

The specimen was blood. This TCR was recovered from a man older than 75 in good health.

The DNA for the CDR3 is TGTGCCAGCAGTTATTACCGGTCGGATACGCAGTATTTT. Translating it yields CASSYYRSDTQYF. V gene TRBV6-5 combines with J gene TRBJ2-3; D is unresolved. Germline V gene data show CDR1 as MNHEY and CDR2 as SVGAGI. The CDR3 covers 13 residues. With 3 bases removed from V and 6 bases from J, the gap between germline ends came to 10 bases.